Here is one TCR beta chain with its context. Its antigen is not identified. The data derive from a study of OX40 agonist ivuxolimab in advanced cancers. Study-level results: Clonal expansion in partial responders at 0.1-3.0 mg/kg ranked among the lowest.

The V gene's germline CDR1 is SQVTM and CDR2 ANQGSEA. The V gene lost 5 bases and the J gene lost 1 base, with 5 bases spanning the gap. This CDR3 region has 11 residues. Repertoires were generated with immunoSEQ multiplex PCR, while TCRdb's copy carries only in-frame clones and drops some. This table has roughly 64,000 clones, about four fifths appearing once. This clonotype was obtained from an adult with an advanced solid tumor such as melanoma, head and neck, liver or kidney cancer. The V gene is TRBV29-1, the J gene TRBJ1-1, with D uncertain. Sample: CD4+ or CD8+ T cells sorted from blood, taken in a trial of the OX40 agonist ivuxolimab. The CDR3 DNA reads as TGCAGCGTTTACAAGAACACTGAAGCTTTCTTT. Translated: CSVYKNTEAFF.